The 15 T cell receptor beta chains reported below all come from one sample, sequenced in a study of beta chain features in type 1 diabetes. Study-level results: People with Type 1 diabetes carried modestly yet significantly shorter TCRB CDR3s in all four CD4+ subsets.

Antigens for these TCRs are unknown. Expressed TCRB transcripts were sequenced, since all the RNA that had been isolated was reverse transcribed. The data were produced by immunoSEQ multiplex PCR, yet TCRdb's version contains in-frame clones alone and is incomplete. Here the sample spans 120,000 or so clones, about 18% being singletons. The sequenced material came from central memory CD4+ T cells from blood. The receptors were sampled from a man aged 18 to 30 with type 1 diabetes.

V is TRBV7-9 and J is TRBJ1-5; no clear D gene. This CDR3 region has 13 residues. With 3 bases removed from V and 5 bases from J, the gap between germline ends came to 8 bases. Germline V lookup: CDR1 SEHNR, CDR2 FQNEAQ (reference sequence). Here the CDR3 DNA reads TGTGCCAGCAGCTTTGACGGAGATCAGCCCCAGCATTTT. Amino acids: CASSFDGDQPQHF.

This clone turned up a few times. The rearrangement joins TRBV4-2 to TRBJ2-7; possible D gene TRBD2, 6 bases. The ends were cut back, 0 bases at V and 6 bases at J, with 9 bases in the middle. The CDR3 length is 13 residues. Germline V gene sequence: CDR1 LGHNA, CDR2 YNFKEQ. CDR3 DNA: TGTGCCAGCAGCCAAGATCGGAGGGCCGAGCAGTACTTC. It codes for CASSQDRRAEQYF.

This clone was seen only a few times. This chain connects TRBV7-9 to TRBJ2-1; D call uncertain. Per the germline V gene, CDR1 is SEHNR and CDR2 is FQNEAQ (reference sequence). V gave up 2 bases and J gave up 9 bases, with 8 bases separating them. This CDR3 region has 12 residues. The CDR3 coding sequence is TGTGCCAGCAGCTTAACGGCGGCTGAGCAGTTCTTC. This sequence encodes CASSLTAAEQFF.

This clone was counted between two and nine times. The same CDR3 also results from other DNA sequences found in this sample. This rearrangement joins TRBV6-5 to TRBJ1-1; 9 bases map to TRBD1. Germline-derived CDR1 and CDR2 are MNHEY and SVGAGI. V shed 4 bases, J shed 5 bases, and the junction held 5 bases outside the gene matches. The CDR3 is 14 amino acids. The CDR3, as DNA: TGTGCCAGCAGTTTGACAGGGGGAGGGACTGAAGCTTTCTTT. Protein sequence: CASSLTGGGTEAFF.

There are a few counts of this clone. The V call is TRBV6-1, the J call TRBJ1-1, with 10 bases lining up with TRBD1. V gave up 6 bases and J gave up 7 bases; unmatched junction bases: 5. CDR1 is MNHNS, CDR2 SASEGT, per germline. The CDR3 length is 13 residues. CDR3 nucleotides: TGTGCCAGCAGCGACAGGGGGCTGATTGAAGCTTTCTTT. Its protein is CASSDRGLIEAFF.

The CDR3 DNA follows: TGCGCCAGCAGCCACCTGCCCGAGATACTTAGCTACAATGAGCAGTTCTTC. Protein product: CASSHLPEILSYNEQFF. The chain uses TRBV4-1 and TRBJ2-1; D ambiguous. The CDR3 runs to 17 residues. V was cut by 3 bases and J by 3 bases, with 18 bases left in between. The germline CDR1 and CDR2 sequences are MGHRA and YSYEKL.

The V gene is TRBV27, the J gene TRBJ2-7; 7 bases agree with TRBD2. The ends lost 5 bases at V and 5 bases at J; junction bases unmatched: 3. In germline, CDR1 is MNHEY, CDR2 SMNVEV (reference sequence). The CDR3 is 12 amino acids. CDR3 in amino acids: CASSPRGDEQYF. Written as DNA, the CDR3 is TGTGCCAGCAGTCCACGGGGGGACGAGCAGTACTTC.

This clone was recorded a few times. The rearrangement uses TRBV6-5 and TRBJ2-3; unclear D gene. The CDR3 is 12 residues long. The germline V gene encodes CDR1 MNHEY and CDR2 SVGAGI. V shed 6 bases and J shed 4 bases, with 8 bases lying between them. CDR3 residues: CASSSRPDTQYF. CDR3 coding DNA: TGTGCCAGCAGCTCCCGCCCAGATACGCAGTATTTT.

This clone has a count of ten or more. The chain combines TRBV4-2 with TRBJ2-7, with a tentative D call TRBD1 (5 bases). CDR3 length: 13 residues. Trimming removed 1 base at V and 4 bases at J, with 8 bases between. The germline V gene encodes CDR1 LGHNA and CDR2 YNFKEQ. The CDR3 spells CASSQGKGYEQYF. The DNA of the CDR3 is TGTGCCAGCAGCCAAGGGAAGGGGTACGAGCAGTACTTC.

This clone was found once. A read error is possible here, since a much larger clone lies one base away. The CDR3 sequence: CSTGAGTGTNGQFF. For the CDR3, the DNA is TGCAGCACCGGAGCCGGGACAGGGACGAATGGGCAGTTCTTC. J is TRBJ2-1 and V is TRBV29-1; 9 bases agree with TRBD1. The CDR3 is 14 residues long. From germline, CDR1 is SQVTM and CDR2 ANQGSEA.

The chain has TRBV15 and TRBJ2-5; D uncertain. Per germline, CDR1 LNHNV and CDR2 YYDKDF (reference sequence). There are 14 residues in the CDR3. With 0 bases removed from V and 0 bases from J, the gap between germline ends came to 5 bases. The CDR3 sequence: CATSRDKNQETQYF. The DNA of the CDR3 is TGTGCCACCAGCAGAGACAAGAACCAAGAGACCCAGTACTTC.

At least ten counts were recorded for this clone. The chain combines TRBV25-1 with TRBJ1-1, with D perhaps matching TRBD1 (5 bases). This CDR3 contains 12 residues. The germline gives CDR1 MGHDK, CDR2 SYGVNS. The V end was cut by 6 bases, the J end by 5 bases, with 10 bases between. This CDR3 reads CASRGSGTEAFF. Here the CDR3 DNA reads TGTGCCAGCAGAGGCTCAGGGACTGAAGCTTTCTTT.

This clone was detected a few times. The chain uses TRBV2 and TRBJ2-3, with 7 bases lining up with TRBD2. The CDR3 covers 15 residues. J was trimmed by 3 bases and V by 2 bases; bases with no gene match: 5. Per the germline V gene, CDR1 is SNHLY and CDR2 is FYNNEI. In DNA, the CDR3 is TGTGCCAGCAGTGAACGGTGGGGGGGGACAGATACGCAGTATTTT. Residues: CASSERWGGTDTQYF.

The chain carries TRBV7-2 and TRBJ2-1; TRBD1 matches 7 bases. CDR3 size: 15 residues. Germline loops: CDR1 SGHTA, CDR2 FQGNSA. V dropped 3 bases and J dropped 7; count of bases not matched to a gene: 9. The CDR3 sequence is CASSFRQGGKNEQFF. The DNA for the CDR3 is TGTGCCAGCAGCTTCCGACAGGGTGGGAAGAATGAGCAGTTCTTC.

V and J are TRBV7-2 and TRBJ2-2; maybe TRBD1 (7 bases). The V gene's germline CDR1 is SGHTA and CDR2 FQGNSA. The V end was cut by 1 base, the J end by 0 bases, with 15 bases between. The CDR3 totals 18 residues. CDR3 region: CASSLDQGGTANTGELFF. DNA for the CDR3: TGTGCCAGCAGCTTAGATCAGGGCGGGACAGCGAACACCGGGGAGCTGTTTTTT.